These 8 T cell receptor beta chains came from one sample sequenced in a study of blood T cell repertoires in COVID-19. Profiling relied on immunoSEQ multiplex PCR, and the TCRdb table lists in-frame clones only, not all of them. The sample contains almost 200,000 clones, approximately 88% of which appear only once. The sample taken for sequencing was PBMCs or T cells enriched from blood (not recorded which). The receptors were gathered from a woman aged 18-35 years who had recovered from COVID-19.

This clone came up a few times. The chain links TRBV11-2 to TRBJ1-1; possibly TRBD1 for D (6 bases). V was trimmed by 5 bases and J by 8 bases, leaving 15 bases between them. Germline V gene sequence: CDR1 SGHAT, CDR2 FQNNGV. This CDR3 region has 13 residues. The CDR3 is CASSPRGREEAFF. Here the CDR3 DNA reads TGTGCCAGCAGCCCCAGGGGTAGGGAGGAAGCTTTCTTT.

V gene TRBV5-1 combines with J gene TRBJ1-1, with TRBD1 matching over 7 bases. Germline CDR1 is SGHRS and CDR2 is YFSETQ. J gave up 4 bases and V 2 bases, and 11 bases lay outside the gene matches. The CDR3 runs to 16 residues. As DNA, the CDR3 is TGCGCCAGCAGCTTACATGGGCAGGGGGTTGGCACTGAAGCTTTCTTT. Translation: CASSLHGQGVGTEAFF.

This chain links TRBV7-9 with TRBJ1-2; perhaps TRBD1 as D (6 bases). The CDR3 extends over 13 amino acids. V was cut by 1 base and J by 8 bases, with 11 bases left in between. Germline CDR1 and CDR2: SEHNR and FQNEAQ (reference sequence). CDR3 in DNA: TGTGCCAGCAGCTTAGAACAGGGAGAAGGCTACACCTTC. The encoded protein is CASSLEQGEGYTF.

This clone showed up just once. This sequence joins TRBV18 and TRBJ2-7; D not resolved. V was trimmed by 3 bases and J by 0 bases, leaving 15 bases between them. The CDR3 extends over 16 amino acids. CDR1 KGHSH and CDR2 LQKENI come from the germline V gene. CDR3 in amino acids: CASSPPNVPSSYEQYF. The DNA for the CDR3 is TGTGCCAGCTCACCCCCGAACGTTCCTAGCTCCTACGAGCAGTACTTC.

This chain connects TRBV5-1 to TRBJ1-1; tentatively, D is TRBD1 (6 bases). The germline CDR1 and CDR2 sequences are SGHRS and YFSETQ. Trimming left V 4 bases short and J 6 bases short, with 13 bases between. This CDR3 is 13 amino acids long. CDR3 bases: TGCGCCAGCAGCCCCGCAGGGGTCGCTGAAGCTTTCTTT. Amino acids: CASSPAGVAEAFF. Together with reference TRBV5-1 and TRBJ1-1, the CDR3 gives the full variable domain: KAGVTQTPRYLIKTRGQQVTLSCSPISGHRSVSWYQQTPGQGLQFLFEYFSETQRNKGNFPGRFSGRQFSNSRSEMNVSTLELGDSALYLCASSPAGVAEAFFGQGTRLTVV.

V usage is TRBV12-3 or TRBV12-4 and J usage is TRBJ1-3, with 7 nucleotides matching TRBD1. After removal of 8 bases from V and 2 bases from J, the junction contained 3 bases not matched to a gene. CDR3 size: 13 residues. CDR3: CASAGGTGNTIYF. For the CDR3, the DNA is TGTGCCAGCGCAGGGGGTACTGGAAACACCATATATTTT.

This clone was found once. An end of the junction differs from the germline gene, which may be a read error. The chain employs TRBV3-1 (or the pseudogene TRBV3-2) and TRBJ1-3; 9 positions match TRBD1. The germline V gene encodes CDR1 LGHDT and CDR2 YNNKEL (reference sequence). This CDR3 has 16 residues. The CDR3 reads CASSPTGTGIGYTIYF. The CDR3 region has the DNA TGTGCCAGCAGTCCCACCGGGACAGGGATTGGATACACCATATATTTT.

The V call is TRBV19, the J call TRBJ1-1; no clear D gene. Trimming left V 7 bases short and J 5 bases short, with 11 bases between. Germline CDR1 reads LNHDA; CDR2 reads SQIVND (reference sequence). This CDR3 comprises 12 residues. The CDR3 sequence is CASKEGMTEAFF. The CDR3 DNA sequence: TGTGCCAGTAAAGAGGGTATGACTGAAGCTTTCTTT.